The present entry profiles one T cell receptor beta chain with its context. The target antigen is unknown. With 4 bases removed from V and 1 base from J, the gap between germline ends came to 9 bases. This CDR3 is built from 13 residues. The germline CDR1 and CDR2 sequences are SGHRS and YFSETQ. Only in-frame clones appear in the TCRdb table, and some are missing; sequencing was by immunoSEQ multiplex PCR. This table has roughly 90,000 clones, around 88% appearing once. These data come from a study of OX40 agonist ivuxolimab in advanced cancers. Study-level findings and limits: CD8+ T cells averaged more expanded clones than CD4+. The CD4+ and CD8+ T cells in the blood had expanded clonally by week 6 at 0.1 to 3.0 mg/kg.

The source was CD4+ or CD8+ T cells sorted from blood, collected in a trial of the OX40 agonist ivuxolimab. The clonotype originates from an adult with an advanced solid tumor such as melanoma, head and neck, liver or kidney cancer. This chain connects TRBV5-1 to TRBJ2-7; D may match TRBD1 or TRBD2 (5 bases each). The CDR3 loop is CASSRDGSYEQYF. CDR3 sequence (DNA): TGCGCCAGCAGCCGGGACGGTTCCTACGAGCAGTACTTC. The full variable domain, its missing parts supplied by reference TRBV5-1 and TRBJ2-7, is KAGVTQTPRYLIKTRGQQVTLSCSPISGHRSVSWYQQTPGQGLQFLFEYFSETQRNKGNFPGRFSGRQFSNSRSEMNVSTLELGDSALYLCASSRDGSYEQYFGPGTRLTVT.